This entry features one TCR beta chain sequence. What it recognizes is unknown. This entry comes from a study of cytomegalovirus exposure and HLA in healthy donors. Primers: 60 Vbeta forward and 13 Jbeta reverse. Sequenced by immunoSEQ multiplex PCR; TCRdb stores in-frame clones only, minus some. The table records around 110,000 clones, under 85% of them present only once. In germline, CDR1 is SGHVS, CDR2 FQNEAQ. V was shortened by 1 base and J by 11 bases, with 11 bases between the two germline ends. The CDR3 contains 12 residues. Study conclusions and caveats: For cytomegalovirus status, the classifier reportedly gave diagnoses with high specificity and sensitivity.

The sequence came from a woman under 30 in good health and CMV-seronegative. Sequenced input: PBMCs. V and J are TRBV7-8 and TRBJ1-2, with D possibly matching TRBD1 (5 bases). The chain's CDR3 is CASSLEEGRYTF. The CDR3 nucleotides are TGTGCCAGCAGCTTAGAAGAGGGGAGGTACACCTTC.